Included here is one TCR beta chain sequence, with context. Reverse transcription of roughly 0.5 to 1 ug RNA was performed with random hexamers. Via MiXCR, TCRdb re-called the immunoSEQ multiplex PCR reads, giving one row per CDR3 protein. The sample records 200,000 to 250,000 distinct CDR3 sequences, 95% being singletons. This sample is part of a study of CD8 T cells in Susac syndrome. CDR1 and CDR2 from the germline V gene are MNHNS and SASEGT. The V end was cut by 8 bases, the J end by 3 bases, with 11 bases between. The CDR3 is 12 amino acids. The study used treatment-naive patients who had stable or active relapsing-remitting disease as multiple sclerosis controls.

The chain employs TRBV6-1 and TRBJ2-7; D gene ambiguous. The specimen sequenced was CD4+ T cells from PBMCs. This clonotype was sampled from a human donor with multiple sclerosis. The CDR3 DNA sequence: TGTGCCAGCGAAAAGGGCCTCTACGAGCAGTACTTC. Protein: CASEKGLYEQYF.